This TCR beta chain derives from a study of OX40 agonist ivuxolimab in advanced cancers. As for the study in general: In this cohort, patients received ivuxolimab, an agonistic anti-OX40 (CD134) antibody. Six ivuxolimab dose levels, 0.01 to 10 mg/kg, were given intravenously every 2 weeks. General observations from the study: Low levels of normalized T-cell clonal expansion also appeared in some nonresponders.

Blood got drawn at baseline, again on cycle 4 day 1, and then on cycle 7 day 1. CDR1 SGHNT and CDR2 YYREEE come from the germline V gene (reference sequence). The CDR3 is 13 residues long. The V end lost 1 base, the J end lost 8 bases, and 13 bases lay between the germline ends. Comment on this clone: Its antigen is still unknown.

TCRdb's table, derived via immunoSEQ multiplex PCR, lists solely in-frame clones and lacks some. The sample shows 65,000 to 70,000 clones, roughly 90% of them seen only once. The chain carries TRBV5-4 and TRBJ2-7, with D possibly being TRBD1 (6 bases). This receptor was identified in an adult with an advanced solid tumor such as melanoma, head and neck, liver or kidney cancer. Here the sequenced sample was CD4+ or CD8+ T cells sorted from blood, taken in a trial of the OX40 agonist ivuxolimab. The CDR3 here is CASSLSTGSQQYF. The CDR3 DNA sequence: TGTGCCAGCAGCTTGTCCACAGGGTCCCAGCAGTACTTC.